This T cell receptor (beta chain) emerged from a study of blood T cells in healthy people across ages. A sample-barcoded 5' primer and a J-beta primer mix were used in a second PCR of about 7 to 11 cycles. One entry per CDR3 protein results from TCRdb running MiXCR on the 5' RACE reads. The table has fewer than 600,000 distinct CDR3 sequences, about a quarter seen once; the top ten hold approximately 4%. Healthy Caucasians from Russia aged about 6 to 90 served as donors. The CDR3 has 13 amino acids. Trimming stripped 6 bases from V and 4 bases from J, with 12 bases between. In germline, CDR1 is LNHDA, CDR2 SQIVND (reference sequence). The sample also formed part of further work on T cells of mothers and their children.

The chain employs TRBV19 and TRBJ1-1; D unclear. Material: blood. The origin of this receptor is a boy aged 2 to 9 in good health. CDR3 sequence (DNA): TGTGCCAGTAGGGTTGGGGTAATCACTGAAGCTTTCTTT. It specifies CASRVGVITEAFF.